The present T cell receptor beta chain was sequenced within a study of graft-versus-host responses after intestinal transplantation. Study summary: Multivisceral, liver-intestinal, or isolated intestinal transplants were performed in recipients. Whole-study results and caveats: Within the allografts of patients who had graft-donor T cell macrochimerism, graft-versus-host to host-versus-graft clonal ratios were high. GvH clones were identified in recipient marrow, with some first appearing in ileum or blood. There was an association between peak levels of circulating GvH clones and early post-transplant HvG declines.

On this clone: Its antigen is currently unknown.

Only in-frame clones appear in the TCRdb table, and some are missing; sequencing was by immunoSEQ multiplex PCR. The top ten hold about 13% of the sample, which has 5,600 or so clones, about two thirds seen once. In germline, CDR1 is MNHNS, CDR2 SASEGT. The CDR3 contains 18 residues. V shed 3 bases and J 4 bases; nucleotides not matched to a gene: 18. Both intraepithelial and lamina propria lymphocytes were released by processing graft tissue. The chain couples TRBV6-1 to TRBJ2-7, with 7 bases aligning to TRBD2. The receptor comes from a human patient who received an intestinal transplant, so some T cells may come from the graft donor. The specimen was ileum tissue, collected about 39 weeks after intestinal transplant. In DNA form, the CDR3 reads TGTGCCAGCAGTGAGGGGTTGTCTTTTCGGAGCGGGGATTACGAGCAGTACTTC. It encodes CASSEGLSFRSGDYEQYF.